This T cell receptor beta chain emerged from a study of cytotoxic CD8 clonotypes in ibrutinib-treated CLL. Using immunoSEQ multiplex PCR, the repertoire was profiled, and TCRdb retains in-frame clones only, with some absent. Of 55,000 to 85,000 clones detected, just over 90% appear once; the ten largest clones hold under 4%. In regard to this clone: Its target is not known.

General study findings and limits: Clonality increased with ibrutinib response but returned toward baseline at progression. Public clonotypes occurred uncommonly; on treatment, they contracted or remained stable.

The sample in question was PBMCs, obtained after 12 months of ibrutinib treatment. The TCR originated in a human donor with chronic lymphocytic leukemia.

In DNA, the CDR3 is TGTGCCAGCAGGGCAGGGGTGATTAGCAATCAGCCCCAGCATTTT. It encodes CASRAGVISNQPQHF. The chain is built from TRBV27 and TRBJ1-5; weak D call: TRBD1 (6 bases). V was trimmed by 6 bases and J by 0 bases, leaving 12 bases between them. The CDR3 loop spans 15 amino acids. CDR1 and CDR2 (germline): MNHEY, SMNVEV (reference sequence).